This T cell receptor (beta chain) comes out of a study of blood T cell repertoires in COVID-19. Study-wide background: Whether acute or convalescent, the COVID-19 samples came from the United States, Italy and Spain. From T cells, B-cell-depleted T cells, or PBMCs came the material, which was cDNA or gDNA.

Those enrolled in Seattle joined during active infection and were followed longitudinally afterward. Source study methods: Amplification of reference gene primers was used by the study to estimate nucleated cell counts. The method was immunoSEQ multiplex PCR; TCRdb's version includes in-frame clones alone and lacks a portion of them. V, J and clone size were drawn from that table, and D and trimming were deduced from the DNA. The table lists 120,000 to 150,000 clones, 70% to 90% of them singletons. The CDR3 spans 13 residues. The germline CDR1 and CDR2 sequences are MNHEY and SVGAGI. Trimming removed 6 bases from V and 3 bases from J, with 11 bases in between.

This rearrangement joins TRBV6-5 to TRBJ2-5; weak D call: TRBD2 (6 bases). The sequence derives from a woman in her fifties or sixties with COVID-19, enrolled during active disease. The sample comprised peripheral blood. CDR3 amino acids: CASRRPGEETQYF. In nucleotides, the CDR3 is TGTGCCAGCAGACGTCCGGGAGAAGAGACCCAGTACTTC.